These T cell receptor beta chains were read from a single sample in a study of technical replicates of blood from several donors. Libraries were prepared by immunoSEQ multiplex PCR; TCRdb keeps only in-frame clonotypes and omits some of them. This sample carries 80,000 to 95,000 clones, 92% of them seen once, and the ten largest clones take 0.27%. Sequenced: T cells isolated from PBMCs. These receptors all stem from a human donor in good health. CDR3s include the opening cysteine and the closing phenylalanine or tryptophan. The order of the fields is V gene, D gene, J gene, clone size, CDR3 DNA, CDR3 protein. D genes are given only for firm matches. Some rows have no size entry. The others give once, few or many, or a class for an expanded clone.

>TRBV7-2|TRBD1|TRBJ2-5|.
TGTGCCAGCAGGACGGACAGGTCTTGGGAGACCCAGTACTTC
CASRTDRSWETQYF
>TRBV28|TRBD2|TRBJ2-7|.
TGTGCCAGCAGTTTCCGTTCTGGGACTAGCGGGGACGAGCAGTACTTC
CASSFRSGTSGDEQYF
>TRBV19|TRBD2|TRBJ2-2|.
TGTGCCAGTAACCGGGGGGCCGGGGAGCTGTTTTTT
CASNRGAGELFF
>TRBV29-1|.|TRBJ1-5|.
TGCAGCGCGGTGAAGGGGGTGGATCAGCCCCAGCATTTT
CSAVKGVDQPQHF
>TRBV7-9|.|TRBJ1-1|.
TGTGCCAGCAGCTTCCGGGGGGAGAACACTGAAGCTTTCTTT
CASSFRGENTEAFF
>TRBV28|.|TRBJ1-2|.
TGTGCCAGCAGTGAGGGATTTTATGGCTACACCTTC
CASSEGFYGYTF
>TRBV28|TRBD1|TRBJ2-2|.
TGTGCCAGCAGTTTAAGGGTATTGGGACAGGGAGAAAACACCGGGGAGCTGTTTTTT
CASSLRVLGQGENTGELFF
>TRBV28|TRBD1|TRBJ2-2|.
TGTGCCAGCAGTGCCGGACAGGGGATCACCGGGGAGCTGTTTTTT
CASSAGQGITGELFF
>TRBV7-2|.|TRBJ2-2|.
TGTGCCAGCAGTCCTGGGGACTTTTCCACCGGGGAGCTGTTTTTT
CASSPGDFSTGELFF
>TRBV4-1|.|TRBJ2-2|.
TGCGCCAGCAGCCAATATTACAGGGACACCGGGGAGCTGTTTTTT
CASSQYYRDTGELFF
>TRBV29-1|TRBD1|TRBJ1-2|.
TGCAGCGTTAGGACAGGGGGGGGCTATGGCTACACCTTC
CSVRTGGGYGYTF
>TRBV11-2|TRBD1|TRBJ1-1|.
TGTGCCAGCAGCTATGGGACAGCAATTGAAGCTTTCTTT
CASSYGTAIEAFF
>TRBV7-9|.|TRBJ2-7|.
TGTGCCAGCAGCTTAGCGCAGGGAGGAATGTACGAGCAGTACTTC
CASSLAQGGMYEQYF
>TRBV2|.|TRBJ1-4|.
TGTGCCAGCAGTGAGATCGATTTCGGGGGGGAAAAACTGTTTTTT
CASSEIDFGGEKLFF
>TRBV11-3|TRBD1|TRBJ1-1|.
TGTGCCAGCAGCTTAGGTGGGGACAGGGAGAACACTGAAGCTTTCTTT
CASSLGGDRENTEAFF
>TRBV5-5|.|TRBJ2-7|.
TGTGCCAGCAGCTTGGGTCGCGGGGACTCCTACGAGCAGTACTTC
CASSLGRGDSYEQYF
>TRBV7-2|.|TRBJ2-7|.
TGTGCCAGCAGCTATTGGGAGCGCTACGAGCAGTACTTC
CASSYWERYEQYF
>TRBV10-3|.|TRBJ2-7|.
TGTGCCATCAGAGCGAATAGCTCCTACGAGCAGTACTTC
CAIRANSSYEQYF
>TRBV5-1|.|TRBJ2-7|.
TGCGCCAGCAGCTTGGCCGGTCAGCTCTCGGGGGAGCAGTACTTC
CASSLAGQLSGEQYF
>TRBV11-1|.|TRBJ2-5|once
TGTGCCAGCAGCTTACCCTCAGGGCCCTATGCGGAGACCCAGTACTTC
CASSLPSGPYAETQYF
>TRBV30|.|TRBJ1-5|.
TGTGCCTGGAGTGGGAGGGGCGGGTCGCCTAGCAATCAGCCCCAGCATTTT
CAWSGRGGSPSNQPQHF
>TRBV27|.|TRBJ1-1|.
TGTGCCAGCACCGCGGGCGACACTGAAGCTTTCTTT
CASTAGDTEAFF
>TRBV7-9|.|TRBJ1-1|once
TGTGCCAGCAGTCCGACACCGAACACTGAAGCTTTCTTT
CASSPTPNTEAFF
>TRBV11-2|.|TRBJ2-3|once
TGTGCCAGCAGCTTAGATCACAGTCGCACAGATACGCAGTATTTT
CASSLDHSRTDTQYF
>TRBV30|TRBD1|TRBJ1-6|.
TGTGCCTGGAGTTCGACAGGGAGGTCACCCCTCCACTTT
CAWSSTGRSPLHF
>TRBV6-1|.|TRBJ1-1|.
TGTGCCAGCAGCGCAGGGTGGGGGAACACTGAAGCTTTCTTT
CASSAGWGNTEAFF
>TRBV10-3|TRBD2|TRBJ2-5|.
TGTGCCACGACTAGCGGGAGTGCGGAGACCCAGTACTTC
CATTSGSAETQYF
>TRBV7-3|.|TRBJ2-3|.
TGTGCCAGCAGCGATAGTAGTGGCACAGATACGCAGTATTTT
CASSDSSGTDTQYF
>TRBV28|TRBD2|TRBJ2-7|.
TGTGCCAGTCATACCCCGGGGACTAGCGCGGGGGAGCAGTACTTC
CASHTPGTSAGEQYF
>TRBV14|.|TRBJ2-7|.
TGTGCCAGCAGCCGTTCAGGGTTGCGGAACACCTACGAGCAGTACTTC
CASSRSGLRNTYEQYF
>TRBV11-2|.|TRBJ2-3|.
TGTGCCAGCAGCTTAGATGGAGTAGCCCAAACGCAGTATTTT
CASSLDGVAQTQYF
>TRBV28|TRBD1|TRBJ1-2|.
TGTGCCAGCAGAGCCGACAGGGTGCGTGGCTACACCTTC
CASRADRVRGYTF
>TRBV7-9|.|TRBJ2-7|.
TGTGCCAGCAGCATTACGGCGGCGACGGCCTACGAGCAGTACTTC
CASSITAATAYEQYF
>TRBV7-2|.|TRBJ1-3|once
TGTGCCAGCAGCCGGACAGCTGGAAACACCATATATTTT
CASSRTAGNTIYF
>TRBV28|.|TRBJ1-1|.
TGTGCCAGCAAGTCCCCCAGGGCTGAAGCTTTCTTT
CASKSPRAEAFF
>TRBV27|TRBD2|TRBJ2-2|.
TGTGCCAGCAGTCCGACTAGCGGGAACACCGGGGAGCTGTTTTTT
CASSPTSGNTGELFF
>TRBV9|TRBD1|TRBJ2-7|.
TGTGCCAGCAGCTCCGGACAGGGGGGATACGAGCAGTACTTC
CASSSGQGGYEQYF
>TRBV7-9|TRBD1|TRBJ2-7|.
TGTGCCAGCTCGACAGGGACCTACGAGCAGTACTTC
CASSTGTYEQYF
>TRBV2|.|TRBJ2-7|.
TGTGCCAGCAGTGTCCCGGAGGGGAACTACGAGCAGTACTTC
CASSVPEGNYEQYF
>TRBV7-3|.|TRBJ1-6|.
TGTGCCAGCAGCTTAAGCGGCAGGGGTAATTCACCCCTCCACTTT
CASSLSGRGNSPLHF
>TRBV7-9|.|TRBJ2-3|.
TGTGCCAGCACGGCGCCGAGGGTCGGCACAGATACGCAGTATTTT
CASTAPRVGTDTQYF
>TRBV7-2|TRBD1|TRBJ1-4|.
TGTGCCAGCAGCAACCGAAACAGGGGTTATGAAAAACTGTTTTTT
CASSNRNRGYEKLFF
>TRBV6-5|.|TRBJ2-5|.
TGTGCCAGTGCCCTACTCAGGGGACAGACCCAGTACTTC
CASALLRGQTQYF
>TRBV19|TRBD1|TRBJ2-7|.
TGTGCCAGTAGTATGGCCGGGACAGCCTTCTACGAGCAGTACTTC
CASSMAGTAFYEQYF
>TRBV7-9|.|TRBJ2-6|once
TGTGCCAGCAGCCCCGTCCTCGGAGGGGGGGCTGGGGCCAACGTCCTGACTTTC
CASSPVLGGGAGANVLTF
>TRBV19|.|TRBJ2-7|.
TGTGCCAGTAGTATAGCCGTCAGGGGATTCGAGCAGTACTTC
CASSIAVRGFEQYF
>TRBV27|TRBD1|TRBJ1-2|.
TGTGCCAGCAGTTTAACGCCGACAGGGGGCGACGGCTACACCTTC
CASSLTPTGGDGYTF
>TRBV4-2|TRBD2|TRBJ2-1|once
TGTGCCAGCAGCCAAGATGGACTAGCGGGAATCGTGCCGCAGTTCTTC
CASSQDGLAGIVPQFF
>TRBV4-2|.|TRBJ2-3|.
TGTGCCAGCAGCCTTCGGGGTGGTGACATCTTCAGCACAGATACGCAGTATTTT
CASSLRGGDIFSTDTQYF
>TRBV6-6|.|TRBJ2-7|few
TGTGCCAGCAGTTACTCGAAAACAGGCCTCTACCACGAGCAGTACTTC
CASSYSKTGLYHEQYF
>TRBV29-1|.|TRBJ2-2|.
TGCAGCGTCGACAGGACGAACACCGGGGAGCTGTTTTTT
CSVDRTNTGELFF
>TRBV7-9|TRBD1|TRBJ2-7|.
TGTGCCAGCAGATTACCTCCGGGACAGGGGCGAGAAGAGCAGTACTTC
CASRLPPGQGREEQYF
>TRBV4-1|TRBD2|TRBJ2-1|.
TGCGCCAGCAGGGGGGGACTAGCGGGGGCATACAATGAGCAGTTCTTC
CASRGGLAGAYNEQFF
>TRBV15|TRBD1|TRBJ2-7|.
TGTGCCACCAGCAGTGGACAGGGGACCCACGAGCAGTACTTC
CATSSGQGTHEQYF
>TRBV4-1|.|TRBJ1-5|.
TGCGCCAGCAGCCCACAGGAGCTCCTTGCGGGCAATCAGCCCCAGCATTTT
CASSPQELLAGNQPQHF
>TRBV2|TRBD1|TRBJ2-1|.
TGTGCCAGCAGTGCAAGGCAGGGACAGGGGCGATATGAGCAGTTCTTC
CASSARQGQGRYEQFF
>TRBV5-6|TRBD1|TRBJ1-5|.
TGTGCCAGCAGCTCGACAGGGTATGGCAATCAGCCCCAGCATTTT
CASSSTGYGNQPQHF
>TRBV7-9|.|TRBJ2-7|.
TGTGCCAGCAGCTCAGGGGTTTCCTACGAGCAGTACTTC
CASSSGVSYEQYF
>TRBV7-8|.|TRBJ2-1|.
TGTGCCAGCAGCTTAGCATTTGGGGGGAGCTCCTACAATGAGCAGTTCTTC
CASSLAFGGSSYNEQFF
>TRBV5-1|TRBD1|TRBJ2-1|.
TGCGCCAGCAGCCTGCTGGACAGGGGATCCTACAATGAGCAGTTCTTC
CASSLLDRGSYNEQFF